Each of the 20 T cell receptor beta chains below was sequenced from the same sample in a study of spatial heterogeneity in lung cancer. A single record per CDR3 protein comes from TCRdb applying MiXCR to the 5' RACE reads. This table has around 66,000 distinct CDR3 sequences, about 6.3% appearing once. Specified time point: sample taken at primary tumor resection. The specimen was PBMCs, collected at surgery. The source of these receptors is a female donor with early-stage non-small cell lung cancer.

This clonotype showed up many times. The V call is TRBV7-2, the J call TRBJ2-5, with a tentative D call TRBD2 (5 bases). Germline CDR1 and CDR2: SGHTA and FQGNSA. V lost 5 bases, J lost 4 bases, and 11 bases lay in between. The CDR3 covers 13 residues. This chain's CDR3 is CASSPGVRETQYF. In DNA, the CDR3 is TGTGCCAGCAGCCCCGGGGTGAGAGAGACCCAGTACTTC.

This clonotype appeared a few times. The rearrangement links TRBV5-1 to TRBJ1-1; no clear D. The CDR3 runs to 14 residues. Trimming pared 0 bases from V and 1 base from J, leaving 7 bases between. Germline CDR1 is SGHRS and CDR2 is YFSETQ. The CDR3 reads CASSLGRENTEAFF. CDR3 DNA sequence: TGCGCCAGCAGCTTGGGACGGGAGAACACTGAAGCTTTCTTT.

The V and J genes are TRBV7-2 and TRBJ1-1, with D hard to call. The CDR3 sequence is 13 residues long. CDR1 is SGHTA, CDR2 FQGNSA, per germline. V dropped 3 bases and J dropped 7 bases, with 12 bases sitting between them. CDR3 region: CASSLGSALEAFF. In nucleotides, the CDR3 is TGTGCCAGCAGCTTGGGCAGCGCCCTTGAAGCTTTCTTT.

For this clonotype: Just one base apart from a much larger clone, this may be a read error. The rearrangement uses TRBV6-5 and TRBJ1-3; no definite D call. Germline V gene lookup returns CDR1 MNHEY and CDR2 SVGAGI. The CDR3 is 13 amino acids. CDR3 sequence reads: CATTSFSGNSIYF. Written as DNA, the CDR3 is TGTGCCACCACCTCATTCTCTGGAAACTCCATATATTTT.

This chain joins TRBV20-1 and TRBJ1-5; TRBD1 is a possible D gene (5 bases). CDR3 length: 16 amino acids. Germline assignment: CDR1 DFQATT and CDR2 SNEGSKA (reference sequence). Trimming pared 6 bases from V and 2 bases from J, leaving 20 bases between. The DNA of the CDR3 is TGCAGTGCATTGGGTAGGGGAAGAATCGGCAATCAGCCCCAGCATTTT. Its protein product is CSALGRGRIGNQPQHF.

About this clonotype itself: A much bigger clone sits one base away, suggesting this may be a read error. J is TRBJ1-2 and V is TRBV3-1, with unresolved D. CDR1 and CDR2 from the germline V gene are LGHDT and YNNKEL (reference sequence). Trimming cost V 3 bases and J 3 bases, with 5 bases left between them. CDR3 size: 12 residues. The CDR3 loop reads CASSQMYYGYTF. CDR3 bases: TGTGCCAGCAGCCAGATGTACTATGGCTACACCTTC.

This clonotype was observed many times. The chain combines TRBV7-8 with TRBJ1-5; D possibly corresponds to TRBD1 (5 bases). There are 16 residues in the CDR3. V lost 1 base to trimming and J lost 0 bases, with 10 bases between them. The germline V gene encodes CDR1 SGHVS and CDR2 FQNEAQ. CDR3 sequence reads: CASSLERTHSNQPQHF. CDR3 in DNA: TGTGCCAGCAGCTTAGAAAGGACACATAGCAATCAGCCCCAGCATTTT. Complete variable domain (other parts from reference TRBV7-8 and TRBJ1-5): GAGVSQSPRYKVAKRGQDVALRCDPISGHVSLFWYQQALGQGPEFLTYFQNEAQLDKSGLPSDRFFAERPEGSVSTLKIQRTQQEDSAVYLCASSLERTHSNQPQHFGDGTRLSIL.

DNA for the CDR3: TGTGCCACCAGTGATGGGTTGCGACTCGCCCCCGGCACAGATACGCAGTATTTT. Translating it yields CATSDGLRLAPGTDTQYF. The V and J genes are TRBV24-1 and TRBJ2-3; D unclear. The V end lost 3 bases, the J end lost 1 base, and 19 bases lay between the germline ends. Germline CDR1 and CDR2: KGHDR and SFDVKD. CDR3 length equals 18 residues.

The sample holds many counts of this clonotype. The chain has TRBV28 and TRBJ2-7; D may be TRBD1 (6 bases). This CDR3 contains 13 residues. Germline assignment: CDR1 MDHEN and CDR2 SYDVKM. V dropped 3 bases and J dropped 7 bases, with 13 bases sitting between them. CDR3 bases: TGTGCCAGCAGTTTTTCAGGGGCTCATGAGCAGTACGTC. Translation gives CASSFSGAHEQYV.

This clonotype was recorded at least ten times. This chain uses TRBV5-4 with TRBJ2-7; D is unclear. In germline, CDR1 is SGHNT, CDR2 YYREEE (reference sequence). The CDR3 covers 16 residues. The V end was cut by 0 bases, the J end by 2 bases, with 15 bases between. The CDR3, as DNA: TGTGCCAGCAGCTTGGCCTCGAAAAACCGACCCTACGAGCAGTACTTC. This sequence encodes CASSLASKNRPYEQYF.

This clonotype has at least ten counts. The V call is TRBV28, the J call TRBJ2-7; 8 bases fit TRBD2. The J segment lost 7 bases and the V segment lost 4 bases, leaving 6 bases of the junction unmatched. Germline lookup yields CDR1 MDHEN and CDR2 SYDVKM. The CDR3 has 13 amino acids. CDR3 amino acids: CASSWEVAGEQYV. The CDR3 DNA reads as TGTGCCAGCAGTTGGGAAGTAGCGGGGGAGCAGTACGTC.

As concerns this clonotype: A read error may be the cause here, since a much bigger clone is one base away. The V call is TRBV2, the J call TRBJ2-2; D gene uncertain. V was pared by 1 base and J by 2 bases, with 5 bases between. Germline CDR1 reads SNHLY; CDR2 reads FYNNEI. The CDR3 totals 14 residues. Here the CDR3 DNA reads TGTGCCAGCAGTGAAGTGCACAACACCGGGGAGCTGTTTTTT. Translating it yields CASSEVHNTGELFF.

This clonotype was seen a few times. DNA for the CDR3: TGTGCCAGCAGCTCCTCCGGTGACTACAATGAGCAGTTCTTC. Its protein is CASSSSGDYNEQFF. The chain joins TRBV7-6 to TRBJ2-1; D is uncertain. The CDR3 contains 14 residues. Trimming pared 4 bases from V and 3 bases from J, leaving 10 bases between. From germline, CDR1 is SGHVS and CDR2 FNYEAQ.

This clonotype was observed many times. The rearrangement uses TRBV20-1 and TRBJ1-1, with D uncertain. CDR1 and CDR2 (germline): DFQATT, SNEGSKA (reference sequence). This CDR3 contains 15 residues. The V gene lost 1 base and the J gene lost 0 bases, with 12 bases spanning the gap. CDR3 DNA: TGCAGTGCTAGAGGGCAGCTAACTATGAACACTGAAGCTTTCTTT. This sequence encodes CSARGQLTMNTEAFF.

This clonotype was counted at least ten times. This chain joins TRBV5-1 and TRBJ1-1; D is perhaps TRBD1 (5 bases). The V and J ends lost 0 bases and 4 bases respectively, with 16 bases between them. Germline V gene sequence: CDR1 SGHRS, CDR2 YFSETQ. This CDR3 comprises 16 residues. The CDR3, as DNA: TGCGCCAGCAGCTTGGGTTCACAGGCGAAATCCACTGAAGCTTTCTTT. Amino acid sequence: CASSLGSQAKSTEAFF.

This clonotype was seen at least ten times. One junction end disagrees with the germline gene, perhaps due to a read error. V gene TRBV28 combines with J gene TRBJ1-2, with D maybe TRBD1 (6 bases). This CDR3 has 11 residues. Per germline, CDR1 MDHEN and CDR2 SYDVKM. CDR3 residues: CASTLRSDRTF. CDR3 DNA sequence: TGTGCCAGCACTTTAAGGTCGGACAGAACCTTC.

This clonotype has at least ten counts. The chain joins TRBV24-1 to TRBJ2-1; possibly TRBD2 for D (8 bases). Germline values: CDR1 KGHDR, CDR2 SFDVKD. The CDR3 totals 14 residues. Between the trimmed V and J ends, which lost 7 bases and 3 bases, there was a span of 12 bases. The CDR3 loop is CATSGRGLYNEQFF. As DNA, the CDR3 is TGTGCCACCAGCGGGAGGGGGCTCTACAATGAGCAGTTCTTC.

The chain is built from TRBV11-1 and TRBJ1-1; TRBD1 might be the D (5 bases). Germline V lookup: CDR1 SGHAT, CDR2 FQDESV (reference sequence). Between the trimmed V and J ends, which lost 5 bases and 8 bases, there was a span of 12 bases. This CDR3 is 12 amino acids long. The CDR3 here is CASSPGTREAFF. DNA of the CDR3: TGTGCCAGCAGCCCCGGGACTCGCGAAGCTTTCTTT.

This clonotype came up many times. V gene TRBV28 combines with J gene TRBJ2-2; D gene unclear. The V gene's germline CDR1 is MDHEN and CDR2 SYDVKM. Trimming removed 1 base at V and 5 bases at J, with 11 bases between. This CDR3 is built from 15 residues. This CDR3 is CASSLSLGRTGELFF. CDR3 in DNA: TGTGCCAGCAGTTTATCTCTGGGAAGGACCGGGGAGCTGTTTTTT. Supplemented by reference TRBV28 and TRBJ2-2, the full variable domain reads DVKVTQSSRYLVKRTGEKVFLECVQDMDHENMFWYRQDPGLGLRLIYFSYDVKMKEKGDIPEGYSVSREKKERFSLILESASTNQTSMYLCASSLSLGRTGELFFGEGSRLTVL.

At least ten counts were recorded for this clonotype. V gene TRBV5-1 combines with J gene TRBJ2-5, with 8 nucleotides matching TRBD2. The CDR3 runs to 16 residues. The V gene's germline CDR1 is SGHRS and CDR2 YFSETQ. J gave up 5 bases and V 0 bases, and 9 bases lay outside the gene matches. The CDR3 is CASSLAGVGREETQYF. In DNA form, the CDR3 reads TGCGCCAGCAGCTTGGCCGGGGTCGGGAGGGAGGAGACCCAGTACTTC.